Following are 14 T cell receptor beta chains from one sample sequenced in a study of blood T cells in healthy people across ages. A second PCR, run for about 7 to 11 cycles, used a sample-barcoded 5' primer plus a J-beta primer mix. TCRdb analysed the 5' RACE reads with MiXCR anew, one entry per CDR3 protein. The repertoire has around 900,000 distinct CDR3 sequences, about 30% of them found once; the top ten carry 17%. Sequencing was performed on blood. All receptors come from a woman of 80 years or more in good health.

This clonotype was seen repeatedly, ten times or more. The chain uses TRBV6-5 and TRBJ1-4; 11 positions agree with TRBD1. Germline CDR1 and CDR2: MNHEY and SVGAGI. J gave up 8 bases and V 2 bases, and 1 base lay outside the gene matches. The CDR3 length is 14 residues. CDR3 in DNA: TGTGCCAGCAGTTACGGGACAGGGGGGGAAAAACTGTTTTTT. Translating it yields CASSYGTGGEKLFF.

This chain connects TRBV5-1 to TRBJ2-3; the D call may be TRBD1 or TRBD2 (5 bases each). Per germline, CDR1 SGHRS and CDR2 YFSETQ. The CDR3 has 16 residues. The germline V and J ends were trimmed by 2 bases and 2 bases, with 15 bases remaining between them. For the CDR3, the DNA is TGCGCCAGCAGCTTCCGGGGCAGGAGAAACACAGATACGCAGTATTTT. It specifies CASSFRGRRNTDTQYF.

In its sample, this clonotype was seen a few times. The chain has TRBV7-2 and TRBJ2-1, with TRBD2 matching 13 bases. The DNA end lines up better with TRBJ2-7; the J call may be wrong. CDR1 SGHTA and CDR2 FQGNSA come from the germline V gene. This CDR3 has 19 residues. The CDR3: CASSLSGTSGGASYNEQYF. For the CDR3, the DNA is TGTGCCAGCAGCTTAAGTGGTACTAGCGGGGGGGCATCCTACAATGAGCAGTACTTC.

Concerning this clonotype: A much larger clonotype is one base distant, so this may be a read error. The CDR3 end shows no conserved phenylalanine or tryptophan, and so a read error is likely. This rearrangement joins TRBV20-1 to TRBJ2-1; a possible D gene is TRBD1 (5 bases). The CDR3 spans 14 residues. CDR1 is DFQATT, CDR2 SNEGSKA, per germline (reference sequence). The ends were cut back, 5 bases at V and 6 bases at J, with 17 bases in the middle. CDR3 DNA: TGCAGTGCTCCCGCTCAAGACAGCTCCAATGAGCAGTTCTGC. It codes for CSAPAQDSSNEQFC.

This clonotype was seen at least ten times. This chain joins TRBV15 and TRBJ2-7; D is perhaps TRBD1 or TRBD2 (8 bases each). There are 13 residues in the CDR3. Germline CDR1 reads LNHNV; CDR2 reads YYDKDF (reference sequence). Between the trimmed V and J ends, which lost 2 bases and 9 bases, there was a span of 14 bases. CDR3 in amino acids: CATSRQGAGGQYF. CDR3 nucleotides: TGTGCCACCAGCAGACAGGGGGCGGGAGGGCAGTACTTC. Using reference TRBV15 and TRBJ2-7 for the parts outside the CDR3, the full variable domain is DAMVIQNPRYQVTQFGKPVTLSCSQTLNHNVMYWYQQKSSQAPKLLFHYYDKDFNNEADTPDNFQSRRPNTSFCFLDIRSPGLGDTAMYLCATSRQGAGGQYFGPGTRLTVT.

This clonotype was seen at least ten times. J is TRBJ2-3 and V is TRBV5-1; D perhaps matches TRBD2 (6 bases). This CDR3 contains 15 residues. CDR1 and CDR2 from the germline V gene are SGHRS and YFSETQ. V lost 0 bases and J 2 bases, leaving 10 bases between the germline ends. The chain's CDR3 is CASSLEGGPTDTQYF. In DNA, the CDR3 is TGCGCCAGCAGCTTGGAGGGAGGACCCACAGATACGCAGTATTTT.

This clonotype was observed many times. The chain has TRBV6-2 or TRBV6-3 and TRBJ2-5; the D is unclear. The V and J ends lost 5 bases and 2 bases respectively, with 15 bases between them. CDR1 is MNHEY, CDR2 SVGEGT, per germline. The CDR3 extends over 15 amino acids. The CDR3 DNA is TGTGCCAGCAGTGATTTAAGTAGGGAACAAGAGACCCAGTACTTC. Amino acid sequence: CASSDLSREQETQYF.

This clonotype has only a few counts. The chain employs TRBV30 and TRBJ1-5, with D perhaps TRBD1 (6 bases). CDR1 is GTSNPN, CDR2 SVGIG, per germline (reference sequence). The CDR3 loop spans 13 amino acids. Trimming stripped 4 bases from V and 2 bases from J, with 9 bases between. The CDR3 here is CAWTRGGNQPQHF. CDR3 DNA sequence: TGTGCCTGGACCAGGGGAGGCAATCAGCCCCAGCATTTT.

This clonotype was observed at least ten times. The chain couples TRBV10-3 to TRBJ2-5, with a weak D call TRBD1 (5 bases). Germline CDR1 is ENHRY and CDR2 is SYGVKD. V was trimmed by 0 bases and J by 5 bases, leaving 13 bases between them. The CDR3 contains 15 residues. The CDR3 here is CAISESDIDGETQYF. DNA of the CDR3: TGTGCCATCAGTGAGTCGGACATCGACGGGGAGACCCAGTACTTC.

This clonotype was recorded at least ten times. V and J are TRBV6-2 or TRBV6-3 and TRBJ2-7, with D possibly being TRBD2 (5 bases). Deletions cut 0 bases from V and 1 base from J, with 25 bases between. Germline assignment: CDR1 MNHEY and CDR2 SVGEGT. The CDR3 runs 20 residues. CDR3 loop: CASSYSRSGLYPDSSYEQYF. The CDR3, as DNA: TGTGCCAGCAGTTACTCGAGGTCAGGACTTTATCCCGATTCGTCCTACGAGCAGTACTTC.

The CDR3 loop is CATSDGTRYGYTF. CDR3 DNA sequence: TGTGCCACCAGTGATGGGACAAGATATGGCTACACCTTC. The chain carries TRBV24-1 and TRBJ1-2, with D possibly matching TRBD1 (6 bases). CDR1 is KGHDR, CDR2 SFDVKD, per germline. Trimming took off 3 bases at V and 5 bases at J, with 9 bases between the two ends. The CDR3 consists of 13 residues.

As regards this clonotype: One base away lies a much larger clone, so this may be a sequencing read error. The rearrangement uses TRBV11-3 and TRBJ2-7, with 8 bases identical to TRBD1. The CDR3 is 15 residues long. The V gene end was trimmed by 5 bases and the J gene end by 6 bases; junction bases not matched to a gene: 12. Germline CDR1 and CDR2: SGHNT and YENEEA. The CDR3 DNA reads TGTGCCAGCAGCCTCGGGACAGGAAATCGTGGCGAGCAGTACTTC. Protein sequence: CASSLGTGNRGEQYF.

This chain connects TRBV27 to TRBJ2-2; 12 bases agree with TRBD2. CDR1 MNHEY and CDR2 SMNVEV come from the germline V gene (reference sequence). This CDR3 contains 16 residues. V was pared by 6 bases and J by 2 bases, with 4 bases of the junction left unmatched. For the CDR3, the DNA is TGTGCCAGCAGCCGGACTAGCGGGATAAACACCGGGGAGCTGTTTTTT. Amino acid sequence: CASSRTSGINTGELFF.

This clonotype was recorded many times. This chain connects TRBV7-8 to TRBJ2-7; 9 nucleotides match TRBD2. With 1 base clipped from V and 4 bases from J, the junction kept 5 bases outside the gene matches. CDR1 is SGHVS, CDR2 FQNEAQ, per germline. This CDR3 has 15 residues. The chain's CDR3 is CASSLVAGGQYEQYF. As DNA, the CDR3 is TGTGCCAGCAGCTTAGTGGCGGGGGGGCAGTACGAGCAGTACTTC.